This T cell receptor (beta chain) originates from a study of technical replicates of blood from several donors. This CDR3 has 12 amino acids. The V gene's germline CDR1 is GTSNPN and CDR2 SVGIG (reference sequence). Trimming took 3 bases from V and 6 from J, leaving 12 bases between them. Measured with immunoSEQ multiplex PCR; TCRdb has only the in-frame clones, and not every one. The sample lists 68,000 or so clones, about 90% occurring once. The J gene is TRBJ2-7, the V gene TRBV30, with a possible D match to TRBD1 (6 bases). The source of this sequence is a human donor in good health. The sample consisted of T cells isolated from PBMCs. For the CDR3, the DNA is TGTGCCTGGAGACTTCAGGGGTCCGAGCAGTACTTC. It is translated as CAWRLQGSEQYF.